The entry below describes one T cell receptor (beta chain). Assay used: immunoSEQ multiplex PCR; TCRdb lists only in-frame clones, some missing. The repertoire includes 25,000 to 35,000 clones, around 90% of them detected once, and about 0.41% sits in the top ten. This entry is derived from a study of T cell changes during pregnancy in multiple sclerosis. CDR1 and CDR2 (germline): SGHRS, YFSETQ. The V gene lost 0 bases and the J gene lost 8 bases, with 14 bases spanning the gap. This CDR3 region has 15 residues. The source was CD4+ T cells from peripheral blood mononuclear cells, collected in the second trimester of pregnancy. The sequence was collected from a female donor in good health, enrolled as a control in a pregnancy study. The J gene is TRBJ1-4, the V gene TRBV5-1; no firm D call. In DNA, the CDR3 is TGCGCCAGCAGCTTGGCTGTGGGTCTAGTGGAAAAACTGTTTTTT. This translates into CASSLAVGLVEKLFF. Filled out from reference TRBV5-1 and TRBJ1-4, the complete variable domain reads KAGVTQTPRYLIKTRGQQVTLSCSPISGHRSVSWYQQTPGQGLQFLFEYFSETQRNKGNFPGRFSGRQFSNSRSEMNVSTLELGDSALYLCASSLAVGLVEKLFFGSGTQLSVL.